This T cell receptor (beta chain) was recovered during a study of blood T cell repertoires in COVID-19. Looking at the study overall: Acute-phase and convalescent COVID-19 samples originated in the United States, Italy and Spain. PBMCs, B-cell-depleted T cells, or T cells were the source of the cDNA or gDNA that made up the material.

In the original analysis: Reference gene primer amplification gave estimated nucleated cell counts. This table comes from immunoSEQ multiplex PCR, and its TCRdb copy is limited to in-frame clones, with some not included. V, J and clone size reflect that table, while D and trimming were determined from the DNA. The data contain 200,000 to 300,000 clones, roughly 86% of them singletons. Unmatched junction bases numbered 3, after V lost 4 bases and J lost 0 bases. Germline CDR1 MNHEY, CDR2 SVGAGI. The CDR3 has 15 amino acids. This TCR was sampled from a man aged 40-49 years who had recovered from COVID-19. Material: peripheral blood. J is TRBJ1-3 and V is TRBV6-5; TRBD1 matches at 7 bases. Written as DNA, the CDR3 is TGTGCCAGCAGTTTGGGACAGACCTCTGGAAACACCATATATTTT. It yields the protein CASSLGQTSGNTIYF.